This TCR beta chain appears in the sequencing data of a study of T cell repertoires in cytomegalovirus infection. Overall study context: CMV infection and matching HLA type were both indicated by public TCR beta signatures. Study-level results: Summed frequency of public TCR beta families distinguished CMV carriers with the relevant HLA.

MiXCR, applied by TCRdb to the reads, yields one record per CDR3 protein. This repertoire shows 700,000 to 950,000 distinct CDR3 sequences, 30% to 35% found once; its top ten account for 9.5% to 15%. This clonotype appeared many times. Antigen specificity is unknown. V lost 8 bases and J lost 4; bases outside the gene matches: 10. There are 15 residues in the CDR3. The chain carries TRBV12-3 or TRBV12-4 and TRBJ2-7; 11 bases are a match to TRBD1. Specimen: cultured CD8+ T cells from PBMCs, collected from culture after CMV antigen stimulation. The clonotype originates from a human donor in good health (CMV status not recorded). Some clones in this sample may be carry-over from other donors' samples. CDR3 region: CASSFPGQGDYEQYF. CDR3 nucleotides: TGTGCCAGCTCTTTTCCGGGACAGGGGGATTACGAGCAGTACTTC.